This is a list of T cell receptor beta chains from one sample in a study of T cells in Graves' hyperthyroidism and ophthalmopathy. TCRdb independently ran MiXCR on the multiplex PCR reads; one entry per CDR3 protein. The sample records more than 300,000 distinct CDR3 sequences, under 15% being singletons. Input material: blood. The receptors here all came from a woman aged 18 to 35 with Graves' hyperthyroidism. Both conserved end residues are part of each CDR3. The D gene is left open where the match is weak. The listing skips clone size in some rows; elsewhere it reads once, few, many or a size class.

J gene	D gene	clone size	V gene	CDR3 DNA	CDR3 protein
TRBJ1-4	TRBD1	many	TRBV2	TGTGCCAGCAAGGGGACAGATGAAAAACTGTTTTTT	CASKGTDEKLFF
TRBJ2-4	NA	few	TRBV19	TGTGCCAGTAGTATAGTGCTAGCAGACCGCGGCATTCAGTACTTC	CASSIVLADRGIQYF
TRBJ2-1	TRBD1	many	TRBV27	TGTGCCAGCAGTCCCTCAGGGGGCCACCTCTACAATGAGCAGTTCTTC	CASSPSGGHLYNEQFF
TRBJ1-1	NA	many	TRBV7-9	TGTGCCAGCACCCCACAAGCGGGGGGCGCAGAGTCAGCTTTCTTT	CASTPQAGGAESAFF
TRBJ1-6	NA	many	TRBV2	TGTGCCAGCGGGGGGTCAGGCCCGCATTCACCCCTCCACTTT	CASGGSGPHSPLHF
TRBJ1-1	NA	many	TRBV6-2/TRBV6-3	TGTGCCAGCGGTATCGGACCTGAAGCTTTCTTT	CASGIGPEAFF
TRBJ1-5	TRBD1	many	TRBV3-1	TGTGCCAGCAGCCAATCCGGGACAGCTTATAGCAATCAGCCCCAGCATTTT	CASSQSGTAYSNQPQHF
TRBJ1-2	NA	NA	TRBV28	TGTGCCACCCCTCGCTCCCGGGGCTATGGCTACACCTTC	CATPRSRGYGYTF
TRBJ2-7	NA	many	TRBV6-1	TGTGCCAGCAGTGAATCGTCCTACGAGCAGTACTTC	CASSESSYEQYF
TRBJ1-4	NA	few	TRBV29-1	TGCAGCGTTGGGCAAAATGAAAAACTGTTTTTT	CSVGQNEKLFF
TRBJ2-2	NA	few	TRBV14	TGTGCCAGCAGTTTCGAAGGAGTCGGGGAGCTGTTTTTT	CASSFEGVGELFF
TRBJ1-1	TRBD1	many	TRBV12-3/TRBV12-4	TGTGCCAGCAGTCCGGGACAGGGTGGGTTTAACACTGAAGCTTTCTTT	CASSPGQGGFNTEAFF
TRBJ2-7	TRBD1	NA	TRBV19	TGTGCCACCTCGACAGGGTGGTCCTACGAGCAGTACTTC	CATSTGWSYEQYF
TRBJ2-3	TRBD2	many	TRBV18	TGTGCCAGCTCACCGACTAGCGGGGGTTTCACAGATACGCAGTATTTT	CASSPTSGGFTDTQYF
TRBJ2-3	TRBD2	many	TRBV2	TGTGCCAGCAGTGAGAGCGGGGGCCTCCCGGTCGACACGCAGTATTTT	CASSESGGLPVDTQYF
TRBJ2-2	NA	many	TRBV20-1	TGCAGTGCTCGTGGGGGGCGGGCCGGGGAGCTGTTTTTT	CSARGGRAGELFF
TRBJ2-2	TRBD2	NA	TRBV6-2/TRBV6-3	TGTGCCAGCAGTGGCGGGGGTCCCGGGGAGCTGTTTTTT	CASSGGGPGELFF
TRBJ2-4	TRBD1	NA	TRBV14	TGTGCCAGCAGCCCCCACGGACAGGGCGGCCTAGCCAAAAACATTCAGTACTTC	CASSPHGQGGLAKNIQYF
TRBJ2-3	NA	many	TRBV12-3/TRBV12-4	TGTGCCAGCAGTTTAACGGGATCGGCTACAGATACGCAGTATTTT	CASSLTGSATDTQYF
TRBJ1-1	NA	many	TRBV7-9	TGTGCCACCGTTTGGGGACGGAGCACTGAAGCTTTCTTT	CATVWGRSTEAFF
TRBJ2-7	NA	many	TRBV18	TGTGCCAGCTCACCGAGGGAATATAGCTCCTACGAGCAGTACTTC	CASSPREYSSYEQYF
TRBJ2-7	NA	many	TRBV5-1	TGCGCCAGCGGGGAGGGGGACAGCTACTACGAGCAGTACTTC	CASGEGDSYYEQYF
TRBJ1-2	NA	many	TRBV30	TGTGCCTGGAGTGCGCAGCCCAACTATGGCTACACCTTC	CAWSAQPNYGYTF
TRBJ1-2	NA	NA	TRBV24-1	TGTGCCACCTCCCGAACAGGGAGGTACGATGGCTACACCTTC	CATSRTGRYDGYTF
TRBJ2-3	TRBD2	NA	TRBV19	TGTGCCAGTACTGGGACTAGCGCCACAGATACGCAGTATTTT	CASTGTSATDTQYF
TRBJ1-5	NA	few	TRBV25-1	TGTGCCAGCAGTGAATGGGGGGGCGGGCTGGAGGATCAGCCCCAGCATTTT	CASSEWGGGLEDQPQHF
TRBJ1-2	TRBD1	many	TRBV20-1	TGCAGTGCGTCCGACCCGGGACAGGGGAGGAGTGGTGGCTACACCTTC	CSASDPGQGRSGGYTF
TRBJ2-1	TRBD2	many	TRBV20-1	TGCAGTGCTAGAGATCTGGCGCGGGGGGCCTACAATGAGCAGTTCTTC	CSARDLARGAYNEQFF
TRBJ2-3	TRBD2	many	TRBV18	TGTGCCAGCTCACCAAAGGCTAGCGGATACACAGATACGCAGTATTTT	CASSPKASGYTDTQYF
TRBJ1-3	NA	NA	TRBV4-1	TGCGCCAGCAGCCTTGGGCGGGGAACTGGAAACACCATATATTTT	CASSLGRGTGNTIYF
TRBJ2-1	TRBD2	many	TRBV28	TGTGCCAGCAGCCAACGGGGGGGGGGGGAGCAGTTCTTC	CASSQRGGGEQFF
TRBJ2-7	NA	many	TRBV29-1	TGCAGCGTTGGCGGAGACTTGGCCAAAGGGTACGAGCAGTACTTC	CSVGGDLAKGYEQYF
TRBJ1-2	NA	many	TRBV28	TGTGCCAGCAGTCAACCTGCAGGCGGCTACACCTTC	CASSQPAGGYTF
TRBJ1-2	NA	NA	TRBV19	TGTGCCAGTAGTATAGGGGCTTCCTATGGCTACACCTTC	CASSIGASYGYTF
TRBJ1-3	NA	many	TRBV3-1	TGTGCCAGCAGCTTGGGCGGGAGCTCTGGAAACACCATATATTTT	CASSLGGSSGNTIYF
TRBJ2-1	TRBD2	many	TRBV6-1	TGTGCCAGCAGTGAAGTACTAGCGGGAGCGAGTGAGCAGTTCTTC	CASSEVLAGASEQFF
TRBJ2-7	NA	many	TRBV11-1	TGTGCCAGCAGCTTTGGTAGCGGAACCTACGAGCAGTACTTC	CASSFGSGTYEQYF
TRBJ2-5	NA	many	TRBV20-1	TGCAGTGCTAGAGATCAGGACGGACGGACCCAGTACTTC	CSARDQDGRTQYF
TRBJ1-4	NA	NA	TRBV13	TGTGCCAGCAGCTCCCGGGACTTAAGGGGACAAAAACTGTTTTTT	CASSSRDLRGQKLFF
TRBJ2-1	NA	many	TRBV20-1	TGCAGTGCTAGTCCCACGGGTGAGCAGTTCTTC	CSASPTGEQFF
TRBJ2-1	TRBD2	NA	TRBV6-2/TRBV6-3	TGTGCCAGCAGGGGACTAGGCAATGGGCAGTTCTTC	CASRGLGNGQFF
TRBJ2-3	TRBD1	NA	TRBV19	TGTGCCAGTCGGACAGGGGTTGGAGATACGCAGTATTTT	CASRTGVGDTQYF
TRBJ1-1	TRBD1	many	TRBV12-3/TRBV12-4	TGTGCCAGCAGTTTTCAGGGGGCGGACACTGAAGCTTTCTTT	CASSFQGADTEAFF
TRBJ2-7	NA	many	TRBV18	TGTGCCAGCTCGCCGCAGGGAGGCGACACCGCCTACGAGCAGTACTTC	CASSPQGGDTAYEQYF
TRBJ1-1	TRBD1	many	TRBV5-1	TGCGCCAGCAGCTTCCGGACAGGGGTGAACACTGAAGCTTTCTTT	CASSFRTGVNTEAFF
TRBJ2-7	TRBD2	many	TRBV12-3/TRBV12-4	TGTGCCAGCAGCTTTAAGGGGTGGGTGACTAGCGGTTACGAGCAGTACTTC	CASSFKGWVTSGYEQYF
TRBJ2-7	TRBD1	many	TRBV27	TGTGCCAGCAGTTCTACAGGGGACTACGAGCAGTACTTC	CASSSTGDYEQYF
TRBJ1-4	NA	NA	TRBV20-1	TGCAGTGCTAGAGATCTTCGAGGGGGAGGTGGAGAAAAACTGTTTTTT	CSARDLRGGGGEKLFF
TRBJ1-4	NA	NA	TRBV4-3	TGCGCCAGCAGCCAAGATAGAAAGGGGGACGGTGAAAAACTGTTTTTT	CASSQDRKGDGEKLFF
TRBJ2-5	TRBD1	NA	TRBV20-1	TGCAGTGCAAAACCGGGACAGGGAGGGGAGACCCAGTACTTC	CSAKPGQGGETQYF
TRBJ2-3	TRBD1	many	TRBV20-1	TGCAGTGCTGGGACAGGGGGGAGCACAGATACGCAGTATTTT	CSAGTGGSTDTQYF
TRBJ1-1	NA	many	TRBV11-2	TGTGCCAGCAGCTCGTCACCGGGACGCCAAACGAACACTGAAGCTTTCTTT	CASSSSPGRQTNTEAFF
TRBJ2-1	TRBD1	many	TRBV7-3	TGTGCCAGCAGCTCGGGACAGACGCATGAGCAGTTCTTC	CASSSGQTHEQFF
TRBJ2-1	TRBD2	many	TRBV6-2/TRBV6-3	TGTGCCAGCAGCTCCACCCTCCTGACTAGCTTAAGTCAGTTCTTC	CASSSTLLTSLSQFF
TRBJ2-3	TRBD2	many	TRBV6-1	TGTGCCAGCAGTCTAGGGGGTACTAGCGGGGGTGGGACAGATACGCAGTATTTT	CASSLGGTSGGGTDTQYF